The clone carrying this T cell receptor (beta chain) appeared many times. The record originates from a study of metastatic and nonmetastatic thyroid tumors. Study in general: Repertoire data that came from the blood and tumor or nodule tissue of malignant and benign thyroid patients were compared.

Thyroid surgery had not been preceded by any treatment in any patient. Per the original methods: For papillary thyroid cancer, a distant-metastasis classifier was constructed from CDR3 differences observed across clinicopathological groups. TCRdb reprocessed the PCR reads using MiXCR. The V and J calls follow TCRdb's processing rather than the paper's. The sample yields roughly 30,000 clones, less than 4% seen once. The source of this sequence is a male donor with papillary thyroid cancer or a benign thyroid nodule (not recorded which). Some clones in this sample may be carry-over from other donors' samples. The sequenced sample was blood.

CDR3 coding DNA: TGTGCCAGCAGCCCTTTTCGGGGCGAGGGCCTCGACGAGCAGTACTTC. It specifies CASSPFRGEGLDEQYF. The chain joins TRBV3-1 to TRBJ2-7; the D call may be TRBD1 or TRBD2 (5 bases each). Looked up from germline, CDR1 is LGHDT and CDR2 is YNNKEL (reference sequence). V dropped 4 bases and J dropped 5 bases, with 21 bases sitting between them. This CDR3 has 16 residues.